These 30 T cell receptor beta chains share one sample of origin, sequenced in a study of T cell responses to AZD1222 COVID-19 vaccine. Some clones are missing from TCRdb's copy, which holds only in-frame ones; the method was immunoSEQ multiplex PCR. The sample lists about 130,000 clones; around 90% were seen once. The sample was peripheral blood, taken on day 0 of MenACWY control vaccination. These receptors were obtained from an adult in good health.

V and J are TRBV3-1 (or the pseudogene TRBV3-2) and TRBJ2-7; D is unresolved. Germline-derived CDR1 and CDR2 are LGHDT and YNNKEL (reference sequence). Trimming cost V 2 bases and J 5 bases, with 4 bases left between them. The CDR3 contains 11 residues. The CDR3 spells CASSQFHEQYF. In DNA, the CDR3 is TGTGCCAGCAGCCAATTCCACGAGCAGTACTTC.

The rearrangement links TRBV18 to TRBJ1-1, with TRBD1 identical over 9 bases. The V segment lost 3 bases and the J segment 7 bases; nucleotides outside the gene matches: 9. The CDR3 is 15 residues long. Germline CDR1 reads KGHSH; CDR2 reads LQKENI. The DNA of the CDR3 is TGTGCCAGCTCACCCTCCATGGGACAGGGAGGTGAAGCTTTCTTT. The encoded protein is CASSPSMGQGGEAFF.

The chain links TRBV6-5 to TRBJ1-1, with D maybe TRBD1 (5 bases). CDR1 and CDR2 (germline): MNHEY, SVGAGI. The CDR3 runs 14 residues. Deletions cut 5 bases from V and 1 base from J, with 11 bases between. The CDR3 region is CASSRGSGNTEAFF. The CDR3 nucleotides are TGTGCCAGCAGTCGGGGGTCCGGGAACACTGAAGCTTTCTTT.

V gene TRBV7-2 combines with J gene TRBJ1-1; a possible D gene is TRBD1 (5 bases). In germline, CDR1 is SGHTA, CDR2 FQGNSA. The germline V and J ends were trimmed by 3 bases and 1 base, with 9 bases remaining between them. The CDR3 covers 14 residues. CDR3 DNA sequence: TGTGCCAGCAGCTTCCAAAGGGGGAACACTGAAGCTTTCTTT. Its translation: CASSFQRGNTEAFF.

The chain links TRBV28 to TRBJ2-7; D is ambiguous. With 6 bases removed from V and 0 bases from J, the gap between germline ends came to 6 bases. This CDR3 has 12 amino acids. In germline, CDR1 is MDHEN, CDR2 SYDVKM. The chain's CDR3 is CASSLSSYEQYF. CDR3 bases: TGTGCCAGCAGCCTTAGCTCCTACGAGCAGTACTTC.

The J gene is TRBJ1-1, the V gene TRBV19; 7 bases are shared with TRBD1. J gave up 6 bases and V 6 bases, and 7 bases lay outside the gene matches. Germline assignment: CDR1 LNHDA and CDR2 SQIVND (reference sequence). There are 13 residues in the CDR3. The CDR3 is CASSGQGGAEAFF. The CDR3 DNA sequence: TGTGCCAGTAGCGGGCAGGGGGGGGCTGAAGCTTTCTTT.

This clone was found once. The chain recombines TRBV27 with TRBJ2-3, with unresolved D. Germline-derived CDR1 and CDR2 are MNHEY and SMNVEV (reference sequence). This CDR3 has 16 amino acids. Trimming took 3 bases from V and 2 from J, leaving 15 bases between them. The CDR3 nucleotides are TGTGCCAGCAGTTTTTGGTCGGTGGTCTTCACAGATACGCAGTATTTT. It is translated as CASSFWSVVFTDTQYF.

The V call is TRBV18, the J call TRBJ1-4, with D possibly being TRBD1 (5 bases). The germline V gene has CDR1 KGHSH and CDR2 LQKENI. The V end lost 3 bases, the J end lost 8 bases, and 13 bases lay between the germline ends. The CDR3 is 14 amino acids. CDR3 loop: CASSPGAGYEKLFF. The DNA for the CDR3 is TGTGCCAGCTCACCGGGCGCAGGGTACGAAAAACTGTTTTTT. Using reference TRBV18 and TRBJ1-4 for the parts outside the CDR3, the full variable domain is NAGVMQNPRHLVRRRGQEARLRCSPMKGHSHVYWYRQLPEEGLKFMVYLQKENIIDESGMPKERFSAEFPKEGPSILRIQQVVRGDSAAYFCASSPGAGYEKLFFGSGTQLSVL.

The chain employs TRBV24-1 and TRBJ2-6; no reliable D call. This CDR3 comprises 16 residues. CDR1 is KGHDR and CDR2 is SFDVKD in the germline V gene. Trimming cost V 5 bases and J 0 bases, with 10 bases left between them. CDR3 amino acids: CATSAPRTSGANVLTF. The CDR3 bases are TGTGCCACCAGTGCGCCCCGGACCTCTGGGGCCAACGTCCTGACTTTC.

CDR3: CASSMGQHSYEQYF. In DNA, the CDR3 is TGTGCCAGTAGTATGGGACAGCACTCCTACGAGCAGTACTTC. The chain combines TRBV19 with TRBJ2-7, with 7 bases lining up with TRBD1. The ends lost 3 bases at V and 0 bases at J; junction bases unmatched: 2. Germline assignment: CDR1 LNHDA and CDR2 SQIVND (reference sequence). This CDR3 is built from 14 residues.

The chain recombines TRBV5-1 with TRBJ2-7; D remains ambiguous. Deletions cut 2 bases from V and 6 bases from J, with 15 bases between. Germline V gene data show CDR1 as SGHRS and CDR2 as YFSETQ. This CDR3 has 14 amino acids. CDR3 nucleotide sequence: TGCGCCAGCAGCTTATGGGCCTTTAGGGCCGAGCAGTACTTC. Encoded protein: CASSLWAFRAEQYF.

The chain joins TRBV5-1 to TRBJ2-7; TRBD1 might be the D (7 bases). Trimming removed 7 bases at V and 5 bases at J, with 10 bases between. The length of the CDR3 is 11 residues. Germline lookup yields CDR1 SGHRS and CDR2 YFSETQ. The CDR3 spells CASSRGDEQYF. The CDR3 DNA is TGCGCCAGCTCCAGGGGGGACGAGCAGTACTTC.

The chain employs TRBV7-2 and TRBJ1-2; no clear D. V lost 0 bases and J lost 2, with 10 bases in between. The CDR3 totals 15 residues. Germline CDR1 reads SGHTA; CDR2 reads FQGNSA. CDR3 DNA: TGTGCCAGCAGCTTAGCCCCCGGCGGGAACTATGGCTACACCTTC. This sequence encodes CASSLAPGGNYGYTF.

Concerning this clone: Other DNA sequences of this sample code for an identical CDR3. This chain links TRBV4-1 with TRBJ1-6; D may be TRBD1 (5 bases). The CDR3 spans 14 residues. V lost 1 base and J 9 bases, leaving 10 bases between the germline ends. Per germline, CDR1 MGHRA and CDR2 YSYEKL. The CDR3 sequence: CASSQGQGGSPLHF. CDR3 DNA sequence: TGCGCCAGCAGCCAAGGCCAGGGAGGTTCACCCCTCCACTTT.

The rearrangement joins TRBV5-5 to TRBJ1-5; 9 bases line up with TRBD1. The V segment lost 4 bases and the J segment 8 bases; nucleotides outside the gene matches: 19. Germline lookup yields CDR1 SGHKS and CDR2 YYEKEE (reference sequence). The CDR3 sequence is 18 residues long. The DNA for the CDR3 is TGTGCCAGCAGCCTCGTGTCGGGACAGGGAATTGGTGGGGAGCCCCAGCATTTT. Its translation is CASSLVSGQGIGGEPQHF.

The V and J genes are TRBV27 and TRBJ2-3, with 13 bases fitting TRBD2. Germline V gene lookup returns CDR1 MNHEY and CDR2 SMNVEV (reference sequence). V dropped 5 bases and J dropped 3; count of bases not matched to a gene: 5. This CDR3 is 16 amino acids long. The CDR3 DNA sequence: TGTGCCAGCAGTAGACCGGGACTAGCGGGAACAGATACGCAGTATTTT. This encodes CASSRPGLAGTDTQYF.

CDR3 residues: CASSQSAQGTYEQYF. The CDR3 coding sequence is TGTGCCAGCAGCCAATCGGCACAGGGGACCTACGAGCAGTACTTC. The chain joins TRBV16 to TRBJ2-7; TRBD1 agrees at 7 bases. Germline lookup yields CDR1 KGHSY and CDR2 FQNENV. The CDR3 is 15 amino acids. V shed 0 bases, J shed 2 bases, and the junction held 4 bases outside the gene matches.

The chain employs TRBV19 and TRBJ2-5, with a possible D match to TRBD2 (5 bases). The germline CDR1 and CDR2 sequences are LNHDA and SQIVND (reference sequence). The CDR3 runs to 15 residues. The germline V and J ends were trimmed by 3 bases and 2 bases, with 13 bases remaining between them. As DNA, the CDR3 is TGTGCCAGTAGTATTAGTGACGGGGTACAAGAGACCCAGTACTTC. It is translated as CASSISDGVQETQYF.

This sequence joins TRBV2 and TRBJ2-5; TRBD1 agrees at 9 bases. V dropped 6 bases and J dropped 5; count of bases not matched to a gene: 16. Germline lookup yields CDR1 SNHLY and CDR2 FYNNEI. The CDR3 consists of 17 residues. This chain's CDR3 is CASRDTGQGLFGETQYF. The CDR3 region has the DNA TGTGCCAGCAGGGACACGGGACAGGGTCTTTTCGGGGAGACCCAGTACTTC. The complete variable domain, with remaining parts taken from reference TRBV2 and TRBJ2-5, reads EPEVTQTPSHQVTQMGQEVILRCVPISNHLYFYWYRQILGQKVEFLVSFYNNEISEKSEIFDDQFSVERPDGSNFTLKIRSTKLEDSAMYFCASRDTGQGLFGETQYFGPGTRLLVL.

This chain joins TRBV28 and TRBJ2-1, with D perhaps matching TRBD1 (5 bases). Trimming removed 6 bases at V and 3 bases at J, with 12 bases between. CDR3 size: 14 residues. The germline V gene encodes CDR1 MDHEN and CDR2 SYDVKM. Here the CDR3 reads CASSYTGFYNEQFF. The CDR3 DNA follows: TGTGCCAGCAGCTATACAGGTTTCTACAATGAGCAGTTCTTC.

There are a few counts of this clone. The chain is built from TRBV27 and TRBJ1-6; no reliable D call. Trimming stripped 5 bases from V and 0 bases from J, with 11 bases between. The CDR3 is made up of 16 amino acids. Germline CDR1 and CDR2: MNHEY and SMNVEV (reference sequence). The CDR3 region is CASSPGWGSYNSPLHF. CDR3 sequence (DNA): TGTGCCAGCAGTCCCGGGTGGGGCTCCTATAATTCACCCCTCCACTTT.

The J gene is TRBJ2-7, the V gene TRBV10-3, with 13 bases fitting TRBD2. From germline, CDR1 is ENHRY and CDR2 SYGVKD. This CDR3 contains 16 residues. V lost 2 bases and J lost 5; bases outside the gene matches: 6. CDR3 amino acids: CAISEGTSGKGNEQYF. The CDR3 DNA reads as TGTGCCATCAGTGAGGGGACTAGCGGGAAGGGGAACGAGCAGTACTTC.

The gene calls are TRBV9 and TRBJ2-5; D possibly corresponds to TRBD2 (6 bases). The CDR3 runs 16 residues. Germline loops: CDR1 SGDLS, CDR2 YYNGEE. The V and J ends lost 5 bases and 2 bases respectively, with 19 bases between them. The CDR3 is CASRGGLQVPQETQYF. For the CDR3, the DNA is TGTGCCAGCAGGGGGGGACTTCAGGTTCCTCAAGAGACCCAGTACTTC.

This rearrangement joins TRBV18 to TRBJ2-1; 15 nucleotides agree with TRBD2. Germline V gene lookup returns CDR1 KGHSH and CDR2 LQKENI. V shed 3 bases and J 4 bases; nucleotides not matched to a gene: 7. CDR3 length: 18 residues. CDR3 nucleotide sequence: TGTGCCAGCTCACCGGGACTAGCGGGAGGAATCCCTTACAATGAGCAGTTCTTC. It encodes CASSPGLAGGIPYNEQFF.

J is TRBJ2-7 and V is TRBV2; 9 bases agree with TRBD1. The V gene's germline CDR1 is SNHLY and CDR2 FYNNEI. V shed 6 bases, J shed 2 bases, and the junction held 5 bases outside the gene matches. This CDR3 comprises 14 residues. CDR3 in DNA: TGTGCCAGCAGGCCCGGACAGGGGACCTACGAGCAGTACTTC. It specifies CASRPGQGTYEQYF. Drawing the rest from reference TRBV2 and TRBJ2-7, the complete variable domain is EPEVTQTPSHQVTQMGQEVILRCVPISNHLYFYWYRQILGQKVEFLVSFYNNEISEKSEIFDDQFSVERPDGSNFTLKIRSTKLEDSAMYFCASRPGQGTYEQYFGPGTRLTVT.

The chain carries TRBV9 and TRBJ2-2, with 8 bases lining up with TRBD2. CDR3 length: 16 residues. Losses at the gene ends were 4 bases for V and 4 bases for J; bases not matched to a gene: 9. In germline, CDR1 is SGDLS, CDR2 YYNGEE. This CDR3 is CASSPRERETTGELFF. For the CDR3, the DNA is TGTGCCAGCAGCCCTAGGGAGCGGGAGACCACCGGGGAGCTGTTTTTT.

The CDR3 region has the DNA TGTGCCAGCAGCAAATTCCCAGCGGTCGAGGTGGGTGAGCAGTTCTTC. Encoded protein: CASSKFPAVEVGEQFF. V usage is TRBV7-8 and J usage is TRBJ2-1; possibly TRBD2 for D (5 bases). The CDR3 is 16 residues long. V was trimmed by 5 bases and J by 9 bases, leaving 23 bases between them. CDR1 is SGHVS, CDR2 FQNEAQ, per germline.

J is TRBJ2-3 and V is TRBV28, with D perhaps TRBD1 (5 bases). Deletions cut 5 bases from V and 6 bases from J, with 24 bases between. Per the germline V gene, CDR1 is MDHEN and CDR2 is SYDVKM. The CDR3 length is 17 residues. The CDR3 is CASSPRDFATSTDTQYF. CDR3 DNA sequence: TGTGCCAGCAGTCCCAGGGATTTCGCTACCTCCACGGATACGCAGTATTTT.

The rearrangement joins TRBV2 to TRBJ2-7; D is possibly TRBD1 (5 bases). The CDR3 has 13 amino acids. Per the germline V gene, CDR1 is SNHLY and CDR2 is FYNNEI. Trimming took off 3 bases at V and 3 bases at J, with 9 bases between the two ends. Written as DNA, the CDR3 is TGTGCCAGCAGTGATTTAGGGGACTACGAGCAGTACTTC. It specifies CASSDLGDYEQYF.

The rearrangement joins TRBV2 to TRBJ1-4, with 7 bases matching TRBD1. Germline CDR1 and CDR2: SNHLY and FYNNEI. The CDR3 has 15 amino acids. V was pared by 7 bases and J by 7 bases, with 12 bases of the junction left unmatched. The CDR3, as DNA: TGTGCCAGCACCCAAGAGACAGGGATGGGTGAAAAACTGTTTTTT. Protein sequence: CASTQETGMGEKLFF.